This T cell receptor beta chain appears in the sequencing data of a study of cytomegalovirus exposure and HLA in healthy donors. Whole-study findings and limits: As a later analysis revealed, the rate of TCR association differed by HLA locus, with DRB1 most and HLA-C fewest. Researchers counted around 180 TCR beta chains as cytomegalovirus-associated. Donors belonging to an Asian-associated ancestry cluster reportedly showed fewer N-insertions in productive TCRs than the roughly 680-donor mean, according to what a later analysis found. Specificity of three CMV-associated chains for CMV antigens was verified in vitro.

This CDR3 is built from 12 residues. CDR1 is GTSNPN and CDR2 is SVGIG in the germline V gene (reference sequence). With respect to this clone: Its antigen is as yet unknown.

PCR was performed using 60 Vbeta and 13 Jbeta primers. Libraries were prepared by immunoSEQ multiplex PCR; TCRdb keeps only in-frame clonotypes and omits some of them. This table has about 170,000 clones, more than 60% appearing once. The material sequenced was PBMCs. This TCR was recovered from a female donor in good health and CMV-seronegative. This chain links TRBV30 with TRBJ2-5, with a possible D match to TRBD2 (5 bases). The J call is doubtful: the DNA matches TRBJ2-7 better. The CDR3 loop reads CAWSLRAYEQYF. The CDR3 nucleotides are TGTGCCTGGAGTCTGAGGGCCTACGAGCAGTACTTC.